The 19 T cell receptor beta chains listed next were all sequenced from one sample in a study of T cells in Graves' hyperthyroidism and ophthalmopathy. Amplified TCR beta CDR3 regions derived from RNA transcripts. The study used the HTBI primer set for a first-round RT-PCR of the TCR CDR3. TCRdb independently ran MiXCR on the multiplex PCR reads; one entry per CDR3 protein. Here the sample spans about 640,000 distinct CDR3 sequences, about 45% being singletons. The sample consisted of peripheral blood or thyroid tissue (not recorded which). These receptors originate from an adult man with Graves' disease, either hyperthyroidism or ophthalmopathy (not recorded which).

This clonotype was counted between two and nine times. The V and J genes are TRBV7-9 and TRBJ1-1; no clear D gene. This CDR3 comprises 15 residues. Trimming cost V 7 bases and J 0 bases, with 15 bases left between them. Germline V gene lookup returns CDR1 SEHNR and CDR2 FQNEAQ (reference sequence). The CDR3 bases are TGTGCCAGCACTCCTTGGAGGATTTTGAACACTGAAGCTTTCTTT. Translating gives CASTPWRILNTEAFF.

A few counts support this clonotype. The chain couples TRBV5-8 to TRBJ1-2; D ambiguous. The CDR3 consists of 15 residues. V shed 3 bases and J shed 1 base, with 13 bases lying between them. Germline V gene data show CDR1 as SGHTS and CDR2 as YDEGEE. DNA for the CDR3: TGTGCCAGCAGCTCGTCAGGCGGGATTAACTATGGCTACACCTTC. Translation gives CASSSSGGINYGYTF. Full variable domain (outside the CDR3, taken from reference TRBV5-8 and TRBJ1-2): EAGVTQSPTHLIKTRGQQATLRCSPISGHTSVYWYQQALGLGLQFLLWYDEGEERNRGNFPPRFSGRQFPNYSSELNVNALELEDSALYLCASSSSGGINYGYTFGSGTRLTVV.

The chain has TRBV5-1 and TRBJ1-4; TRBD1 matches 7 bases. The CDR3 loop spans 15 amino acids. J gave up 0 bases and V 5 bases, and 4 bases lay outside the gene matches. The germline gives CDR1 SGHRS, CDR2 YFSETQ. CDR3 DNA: TGCGCCAGCAGAGACACAGGGGCAACTAATGAAAAACTGTTTTTT. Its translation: CASRDTGATNEKLFF.

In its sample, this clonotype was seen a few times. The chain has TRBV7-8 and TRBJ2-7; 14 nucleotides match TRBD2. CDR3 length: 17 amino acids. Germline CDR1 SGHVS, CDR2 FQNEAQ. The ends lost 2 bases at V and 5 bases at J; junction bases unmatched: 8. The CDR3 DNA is TGTGCCAGCAGCTTAAATGGAGGGACTAGCGGGAGCAACGAGCAGTACTTC. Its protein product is CASSLNGGTSGSNEQYF.

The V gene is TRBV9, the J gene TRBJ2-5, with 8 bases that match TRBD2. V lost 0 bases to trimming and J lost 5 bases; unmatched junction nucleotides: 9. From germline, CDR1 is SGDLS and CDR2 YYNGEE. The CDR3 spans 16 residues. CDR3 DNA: TGTGCCAGCAGCGTAGCGGGGGGGGCAACGGGTGAGACCCAGTACTTC. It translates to CASSVAGGATGETQYF.

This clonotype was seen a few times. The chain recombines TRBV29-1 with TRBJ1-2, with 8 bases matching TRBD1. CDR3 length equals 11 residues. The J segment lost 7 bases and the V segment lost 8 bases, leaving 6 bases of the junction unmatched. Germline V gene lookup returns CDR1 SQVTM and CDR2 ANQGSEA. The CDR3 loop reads CSLGQGGGYTF. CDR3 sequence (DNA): TGCAGCTTAGGACAGGGAGGTGGCTACACCTTC.

Here the CDR3 reads CASSLTGSSNQQYF. The CDR3, as DNA: TGTGCCAGCAGTCTCACAGGGTCCAGCAATCAGCAGTACTTC. This rearrangement joins TRBV2 to TRBJ2-7; D may be TRBD1 (6 bases). The germline V gene has CDR1 SNHLY and CDR2 FYNNEI. The CDR3 spans 14 residues. Trimming removed 5 bases at V and 8 bases at J, with 19 bases between.

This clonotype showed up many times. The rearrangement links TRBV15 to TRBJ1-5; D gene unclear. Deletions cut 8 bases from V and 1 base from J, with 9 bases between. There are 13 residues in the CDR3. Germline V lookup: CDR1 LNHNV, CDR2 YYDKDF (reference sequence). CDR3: CATGSGSNQPQHF. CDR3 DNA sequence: TGTGCCACCGGGAGTGGGAGCAATCAGCCCCAGCATTTT.

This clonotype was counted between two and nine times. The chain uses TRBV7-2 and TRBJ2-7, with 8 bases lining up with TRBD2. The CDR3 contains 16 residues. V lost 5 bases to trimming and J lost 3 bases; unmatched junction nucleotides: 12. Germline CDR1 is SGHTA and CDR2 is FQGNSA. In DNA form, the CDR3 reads TGTGCCAGCAGCCAAGACTTAGCGCGGGGGGACTACGAGCAGTACTTC. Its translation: CASSQDLARGDYEQYF.

The CDR3 protein is CATSSERGANQPQHF. The CDR3 coding sequence is TGTGCCACCAGCAGTGAACGGGGGGCCAATCAGCCCCAGCATTTT. The chain carries TRBV15 and TRBJ1-5; weak D call: TRBD1 (6 bases). The V end was cut by 3 bases, the J end by 3 bases, with 12 bases between. The CDR3 loop spans 15 amino acids. CDR1 is LNHNV, CDR2 YYDKDF, per germline (reference sequence).

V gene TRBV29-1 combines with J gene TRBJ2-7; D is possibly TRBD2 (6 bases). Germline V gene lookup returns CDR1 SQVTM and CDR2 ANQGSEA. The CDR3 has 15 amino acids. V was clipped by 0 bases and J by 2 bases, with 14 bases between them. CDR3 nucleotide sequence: TGCAGCGTTGAAGAGGGGCGGGGCCGTACCTACGAGCAGTACTTC. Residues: CSVEEGRGRTYEQYF.

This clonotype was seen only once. CDR3: CASKTTGNSPLHF. Here the CDR3 DNA reads TGTGCCAGCAAGACCACAGGGAATTCACCCCTCCACTTT. This sequence joins TRBV2 and TRBJ1-6, with TRBD1 as a possible D gene (6 bases). V was pared by 7 bases and J by 7 bases, with 11 bases between. The CDR3 length is 13 residues. CDR1 is SNHLY and CDR2 is FYNNEI in the germline V gene.

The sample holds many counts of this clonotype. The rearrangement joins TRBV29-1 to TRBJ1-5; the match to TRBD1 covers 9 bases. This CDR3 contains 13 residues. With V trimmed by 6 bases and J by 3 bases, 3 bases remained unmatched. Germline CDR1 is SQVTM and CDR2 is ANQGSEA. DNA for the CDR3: TGCAGCGTGGGACAGGGAAACAATCAGCCCCAGCATTTT. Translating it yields CSVGQGNNQPQHF.

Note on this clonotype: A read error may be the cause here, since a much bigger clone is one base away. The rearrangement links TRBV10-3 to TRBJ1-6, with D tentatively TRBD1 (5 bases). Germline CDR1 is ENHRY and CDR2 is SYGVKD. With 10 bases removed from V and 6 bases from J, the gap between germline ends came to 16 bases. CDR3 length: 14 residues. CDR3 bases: TGTGCCACGAAGATAGTAGGGGTTAATTCACCCCTCCACTTT. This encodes CATKIVGVNSPLHF.

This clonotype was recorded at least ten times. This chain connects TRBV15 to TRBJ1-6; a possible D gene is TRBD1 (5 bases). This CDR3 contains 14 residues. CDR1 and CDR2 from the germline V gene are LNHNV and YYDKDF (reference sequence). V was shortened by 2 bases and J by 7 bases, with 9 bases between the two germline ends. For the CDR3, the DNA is TGTGCCACCAGCAGACAGGGACCCAATTCACCCCTCCACTTT. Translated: CATSRQGPNSPLHF.

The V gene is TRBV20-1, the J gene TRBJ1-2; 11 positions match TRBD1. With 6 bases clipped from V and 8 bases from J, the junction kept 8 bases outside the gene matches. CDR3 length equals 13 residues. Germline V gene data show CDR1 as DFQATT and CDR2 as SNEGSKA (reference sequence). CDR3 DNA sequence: TGCAGTGCACCCGGACAGGGGGCGAGAGGCTACACCTTC. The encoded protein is CSAPGQGARGYTF.

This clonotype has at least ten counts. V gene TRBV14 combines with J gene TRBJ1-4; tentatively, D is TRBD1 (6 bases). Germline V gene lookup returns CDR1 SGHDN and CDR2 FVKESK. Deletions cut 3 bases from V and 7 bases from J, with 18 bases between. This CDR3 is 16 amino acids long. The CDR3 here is CASSQNTGTRSEKLFF. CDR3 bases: TGTGCCAGCAGCCAGAACACCGGGACAAGGAGTGAAAAACTGTTTTTT.

The CDR3 DNA is TGTGCCAGTAGTATAGCGGTACGGTGGAAGGGGCTTAACTATGGCTACACCTTC. It translates to CASSIAVRWKGLNYGYTF. The genes are TRBV19 and TRBJ1-2, with D possibly being TRBD1 (5 bases). The V and J ends lost 1 base and 1 base respectively, with 19 bases between them. Germline values: CDR1 LNHDA, CDR2 SQIVND (reference sequence). The CDR3 sequence is 18 residues long.

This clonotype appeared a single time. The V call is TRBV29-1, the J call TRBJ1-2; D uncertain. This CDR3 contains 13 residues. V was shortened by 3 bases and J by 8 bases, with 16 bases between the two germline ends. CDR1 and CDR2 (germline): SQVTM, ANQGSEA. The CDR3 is CSVDETELGGYTF. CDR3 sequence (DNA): TGCAGCGTTGATGAAACAGAGTTGGGGGGCTACACCTTC.